This T cell receptor beta chain is drawn from a study of CD8 T cells in Susac syndrome. Reverse transcription of about 0.5 to 1 ug RNA was carried out with random hexamers. TCR beta CDR3 was amplified by immunoSEQ multiplex PCR. This amplification extended across 54 Vbeta and 13 Jbeta segments. TCRdb itself ran the immunoSEQ multiplex PCR reads through MiXCR, one entry per CDR3 protein. The sample lists roughly 120,000 distinct CDR3 sequences, roughly 94% occurring once. Patients with stable or active relapsing-remitting disease, all of them treatment-naive, made up the multiple sclerosis controls. TEMRA cells were FACS-enriched, while CD8+ and CD4+ T cells were negatively isolated. The CDR3 totals 16 residues. The ends lost 4 bases at V and 6 bases at J; junction bases unmatched: 10. The germline CDR1 and CDR2 sequences are SNHLY and FYNNEI.

This receptor was identified in a human donor with multiple sclerosis. Sequenced sample: CD4+ T cells from PBMCs. J is TRBJ2-2 and V is TRBV2; 8 bases are a match to TRBD1. CDR3 protein: CASSGGSGQVAGELFF. In DNA, the CDR3 is TGTGCCAGCAGTGGGGGTTCGGGACAGGTGGCCGGGGAGCTGTTTTTT. The whole variable domain, filled in from reference TRBV2 and TRBJ2-2, reads EPEVTQTPSHQVTQMGQEVILRCVPISNHLYFYWYRQILGQKVEFLVSFYNNEISEKSEIFDDQFSVERPDGSNFTLKIRSTKLEDSAMYFCASSGGSGQVAGELFFGEGSRLTVL.